Sequencing of this TCR beta chain was carried out in a study of shared clonotypes between healthy human individuals. Per the authors' pipeline: Filtering was not the same, since immunoSEQ gave junction-only sequences without quality scores. Clones were sequenced by immunoSEQ multiplex PCR, and TCRdb holds only the in-frame ones, with some missing. That table is the source of V, J and clone size, and D and trimming were worked out from the DNA. The table lists some 2,000,000 clones, roughly 94% of them singletons. Germline trimming cut 1 base from V and 3 bases from J; bases unmatched to any gene: 14. The length of the CDR3 is 18 residues. Per the germline V gene, CDR1 is SGHVS and CDR2 is FQNEAQ. Study results and caveats: A generally larger estimated richness was seen in naive subsets than in memory subsets. Against clonotypes common to all four donors, non-shared ones had lower generation probabilities. Only blood was sampled, and tissue TCR repertoires likely differ from blood ones.

Naive-designated CD8 cells lacked CD45RO, were positively enriched for CCR7, and omitted terminally differentiated effector memory CD45RA+ cells. Worth noting for this clone: Its antigen is still unknown.

Sequencing was carried out using naive CD8+ T cells sorted from blood. The source of this sequence is a man aged 18-30 years in good health. The chain uses TRBV7-8 and TRBJ2-7, with 8 bases aligning to TRBD1. This chain's CDR3 is CASSLESGGQGSYYEQYF. The CDR3 DNA is TGTGCCAGCAGCTTAGAATCTGGAGGACAGGGTTCCTACTACGAGCAGTACTTC.